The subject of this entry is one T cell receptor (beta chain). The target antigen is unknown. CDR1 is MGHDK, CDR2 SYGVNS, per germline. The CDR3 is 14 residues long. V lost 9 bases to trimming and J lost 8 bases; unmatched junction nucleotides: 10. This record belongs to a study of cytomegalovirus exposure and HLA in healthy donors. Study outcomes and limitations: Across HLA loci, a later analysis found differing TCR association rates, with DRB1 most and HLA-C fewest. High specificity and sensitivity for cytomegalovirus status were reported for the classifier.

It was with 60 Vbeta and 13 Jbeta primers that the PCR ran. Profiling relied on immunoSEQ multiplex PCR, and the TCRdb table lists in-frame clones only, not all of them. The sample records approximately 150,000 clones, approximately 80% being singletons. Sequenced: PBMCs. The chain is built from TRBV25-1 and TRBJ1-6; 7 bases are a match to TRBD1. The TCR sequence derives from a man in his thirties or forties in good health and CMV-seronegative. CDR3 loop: CASRRQGPYSPLHF. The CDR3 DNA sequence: TGTGCCAGTCGCAGACAGGGCCCGTATTCACCCCTCCACTTT.